This T cell receptor (beta chain) was captured in a study of human T cells and chemical hapten exposure. TCRdb re-called the RACE reads with MiXCR, one entry per CDR3 protein. The repertoire holds 150,000 to 200,000 distinct CDR3 sequences, with 14% as singletons. This clonotype was recorded a few times. Noted time point: patch test 1, 2 weeks after DPC sensitization. Described treatment: therapeutic diphenylcyclopropenone sensitization with weekly scalp DPC. The V gene end was trimmed by 2 bases and the J gene end by 0 bases; junction bases not matched to a gene: 16. Germline V CDR1 and CDR2: MNHNY, SVGAGI (reference sequence). The CDR3 is 21 residues long.

This chain connects TRBV6-6 to TRBJ2-1; TRBD1 agrees at 10 bases. Sequencing was performed on whole blood, taken in connection with sensitization to the hapten diphenylcyclopropenone (DPC). This receptor was taken from a woman aged 30 to 39 with alopecia areata. Some clones in this sample may be carry-over from other donors' samples. The CDR3 loop reads CASSYPKGQGPRRDSYNEQFF. For the CDR3, the DNA is TGTGCCAGCAGTTACCCTAAGGGACAGGGGCCACGCCGAGACTCCTACAATGAGCAGTTCTTC.